This paragraph covers one T cell receptor (beta chain) sequence. This record belongs to a study of blood T cell repertoires in COVID-19. About the study: Samples taken during acute and convalescent COVID-19 were collected in the United States, Italy and Spain. T cells, B-cell-depleted T cells, or PBMCs provided the cDNA or gDNA that served as material.

Original processing notes: By means of reference gene primer amplification, nucleated cell counts were estimated. TCRdb keeps only in-frame clones here, not all; method: immunoSEQ multiplex PCR. V and J calls and clone size are given by that table; D and trimming were obtained from the DNA. The table has 230,000 or so clones, about 86% seen once. The CDR3 consists of 14 residues. The junction had 7 bases not matched to a gene; V was cut back by 5 bases and J by 8 bases. Germline CDR1 reads PRHDT; CDR2 reads FYEKMQ (reference sequence). Sequences were obtained from PBMCs or T cells enriched from blood (not recorded which). V gene TRBV13 combines with J gene TRBJ1-2, with 11 bases identical to TRBD1. This clonotype originated in a man aged 45-60 years who had recovered from COVID-19. CDR3: CASSQWTGGIGYTF. The CDR3 DNA sequence: TGTGCCAGCAGCCAGTGGACAGGGGGCATCGGCTACACCTTC. The full variable domain, with the rest looked up from reference TRBV13 and TRBJ1-2, is AAGVIQSPRHLIKEKRETATLKCYPIPRHDTVYWYQQGPGQDPQFLISFYEKMQSDKGSIPDRFSAQQFSDYHSELNMSSLELGDSALYFCASSQWTGGIGYTFGSGTRLTVV.